These T cell receptor beta chains were read from a single sample in a study of blood T cell repertoires in COVID-19. Method: immunoSEQ multiplex PCR; TCRdb's copy keeps in-frame clones and lacks some. The sample yields over 150,000 clones, around four fifths seen once. The specimen sequenced was peripheral blood. All receptors come from a woman aged 40 to 50 with COVID-19, enrolled during active disease. Each CDR3 is given with its conserved first and last residue. The D gene is left open where the match is weak. Only some rows state a clone size, as once, few, many or a class for expanded clones.

J gene: TRBJ2-1
clone size: -
V gene: TRBV28
CDR3 length: 18
D gene: TRBD2
CDR3 protein: CASSSPTGTSGSFNEQFF
CDR3 DNA: TGTGCCAGCAGTTCCCCAACCGGGACTAGCGGGAGCTTCAATGAGCAGTTCTTC

J gene: TRBJ2-5
clone size: -
V gene: TRBV13
CDR3 length: 15
D gene: TRBD1
CDR3 protein: CASSLGTGDVKTQYF
CDR3 DNA: TGTGCCAGCAGCTTAGGGACAGGGGATGTAAAGACCCAGTACTTC

J gene: TRBJ2-3
clone size: -
V gene: TRBV5-1
CDR3 length: 14
D gene: TRBD2
CDR3 protein: CASSLVKGEGTQYF
CDR3 DNA: TGCGCCAGCAGCTTGGTTAAAGGGGAGGGTACACAGTATTTT

J gene: TRBJ2-6
clone size: few
V gene: TRBV7-2
CDR3 length: 17
D gene: -
CDR3 protein: CASSWGGGSSGANVLTF
CDR3 DNA: TGTGCCAGCAGCTGGGGAGGCGGGTCCTCTGGGGCCAACGTCCTGACTTTC

J gene: TRBJ1-3
clone size: few
V gene: TRBV28
CDR3 length: 15
D gene: -
CDR3 protein: CASSFSAGSGNTIYF
CDR3 DNA: TGTGCCAGCAGTTTCTCCGCGGGCTCTGGAAACACCATATATTTT

J gene: TRBJ2-7
clone size: few
V gene: TRBV12-3/TRBV12-4
CDR3 length: 11
D gene: -
CDR3 protein: CASSPAYEQYF
CDR3 DNA: TGTGCCAGCAGCCCCGCCTACGAGCAGTACTTC

J gene: TRBJ1-2
clone size: -
V gene: TRBV2
CDR3 length: 14
D gene: TRBD1
CDR3 protein: CASSRDRDNYGYTF
CDR3 DNA: TGTGCCAGCTCCCGGGACAGGGATAACTATGGCTACACCTTC

J gene: TRBJ1-2
clone size: -
V gene: TRBV28
CDR3 length: 12
D gene: -
CDR3 protein: CASRPFGDGYTF
CDR3 DNA: TGTGCCAGCAGGCCTTTCGGGGATGGCTACACCTTC

J gene: TRBJ2-1
clone size: -
V gene: TRBV16
CDR3 length: 11
D gene: -
CDR3 protein: CASSRAGEQFF
CDR3 DNA: TGTGCCAGCAGCCGGGCGGGAGAGCAGTTCTTC

J gene: TRBJ1-5
clone size: -
V gene: TRBV5-8
CDR3 length: 15
D gene: -
CDR3 protein: CASSLEGGVNQPQHF
CDR3 DNA: TGTGCCAGCAGCTTGGAAGGAGGAGTCAATCAGCCCCAGCATTTT

J gene: TRBJ1-1
clone size: -
V gene: TRBV29-1
CDR3 length: 13
D gene: -
CDR3 protein: CSVTGETNTEAFF
CDR3 DNA: TGCAGCGTTACGGGGGAAACGAACACTGAAGCTTTCTTT

J gene: TRBJ2-3
clone size: -
V gene: TRBV5-1
CDR3 length: 18
D gene: TRBD2
CDR3 protein: CASSLGSGGTSSTDTQYF
CDR3 DNA: TGCGCCAGCAGCTTGGGTAGCGGGGGGACATCTAGCACAGATACGCAGTATTTT

J gene: TRBJ2-5
clone size: -
V gene: TRBV6-5
CDR3 length: 15
D gene: TRBD2
CDR3 protein: CASSYLAGGTETQYF
CDR3 DNA: TGTGCCAGCAGTTACTTAGCGGGGGGCACAGAGACCCAGTACTTC

J gene: TRBJ2-6
clone size: -
V gene: TRBV19
CDR3 length: 17
D gene: -
CDR3 protein: CASSIGRGRSGANVLTF
CDR3 DNA: TGTGCCAGTAGTATAGGCCGCGGCCGCTCTGGGGCCAACGTCCTGACTTTC

J gene: TRBJ2-1
clone size: -
V gene: TRBV7-3
CDR3 length: 16
D gene: TRBD2
CDR3 protein: CASSSRAGGGFDEQFF
CDR3 DNA: TGTGCCAGCAGCTCCCGAGCGGGAGGGGGGTTCGATGAGCAGTTCTTC

J gene: TRBJ2-2
clone size: -
V gene: TRBV21-1
CDR3 length: 14
D gene: -
CDR3 protein: CARAPQGYTGELFF
CDR3 DNA: TGTGCCAGGGCCCCTCAGGGGTACACCGGGGAGCTGTTTTTT

J gene: TRBJ2-1
clone size: -
V gene: TRBV27
CDR3 length: 14
D gene: -
CDR3 protein: CASTRAGDYNEQFF
CDR3 DNA: TGTGCCAGCACCAGGGCAGGGGATTACAATGAGCAGTTCTTC

J gene: TRBJ2-7
clone size: -
V gene: TRBV14
CDR3 length: 14
D gene: TRBD2
CDR3 protein: CASSQVSGIYEQYF
CDR3 DNA: TGTGCCAGCAGCCAAGTGAGCGGGATCTACGAGCAGTACTTC

J gene: TRBJ1-4
clone size: -
V gene: TRBV18
CDR3 length: 16
D gene: TRBD1
CDR3 protein: CASSPRTSGQGEKLFF
CDR3 DNA: TGTGCCAGCTCACCAAGAACCTCGGGACAGGGGGAAAAACTGTTTTTT

J gene: TRBJ1-5
clone size: few
V gene: TRBV25-1
CDR3 length: 14
D gene: -
CDR3 protein: CASGGGQGNQPQHF
CDR3 DNA: TGTGCCAGCGGGGGAGGGCAGGGTAATCAGCCCCAGCATTTT

J gene: TRBJ1-5
clone size: -
V gene: TRBV5-1
CDR3 length: 13
D gene: -
CDR3 protein: CASGPLANQPQHF
CDR3 DNA: TGCGCCAGCGGACCCCTAGCCAATCAGCCCCAGCATTTT

J gene: TRBJ2-7
clone size: -
V gene: TRBV4-1
CDR3 length: 15
D gene: TRBD2
CDR3 protein: CASSQGQGLVDEQYF
CDR3 DNA: TGCGCCAGCAGCCAAGGTCAGGGACTAGTCGACGAGCAGTACTTC

J gene: TRBJ2-1
clone size: -
V gene: TRBV19
CDR3 length: 21
D gene: TRBD2
CDR3 protein: CASSVTISGTSGRSPYNEQFF
CDR3 DNA: TGTGCCAGTAGTGTAACCATATCCGGGACTAGCGGGAGGAGCCCCTACAATGAGCAGTTCTTC

J gene: TRBJ1-1
clone size: -
V gene: TRBV6-5
CDR3 length: 14
D gene: TRBD1
CDR3 protein: CASSNRGGSTEAFF
CDR3 DNA: TGTGCCAGCAGTAACAGGGGTGGGAGCACTGAAGCTTTCTTT

J gene: TRBJ1-1
clone size: -
V gene: TRBV27
CDR3 length: 13
D gene: -
CDR3 protein: CASSFTRATEAFF
CDR3 DNA: TGTGCCAGCAGTTTTACCAGGGCTACTGAAGCTTTCTTT

J gene: TRBJ2-2
clone size: -
V gene: TRBV7-3
CDR3 length: 15
D gene: -
CDR3 protein: CASSSRLRNTGELFF
CDR3 DNA: TGTGCCAGCAGCTCGAGACTCAGGAACACCGGGGAGCTGTTTTTT

J gene: TRBJ1-1
clone size: -
V gene: TRBV29-1
CDR3 length: 14
D gene: TRBD1
CDR3 protein: CSVDARDRGTEAFF
CDR3 DNA: TGCAGCGTTGACGCTCGGGACAGGGGTACTGAAGCTTTCTTT

J gene: TRBJ2-2
clone size: -
V gene: TRBV6-1
CDR3 length: 17
D gene: TRBD2
CDR3 protein: CASSVASTSGTTGELFF
CDR3 DNA: TGTGCCAGCAGTGTGGCCTCAACTAGCGGGACTACCGGGGAGCTGTTTTTT

J gene: TRBJ2-3
clone size: -
V gene: TRBV6-2/TRBV6-3
CDR3 length: 21
D gene: TRBD1
CDR3 protein: CASSYPRDRGPTLIITDTQYF
CDR3 DNA: TGTGCCAGCAGTTACCCACGGGACAGGGGACCGACCTTAATAATCACAGATACGCAGTATTTT

J gene: TRBJ1-5
clone size: -
V gene: TRBV5-4
CDR3 length: 14
D gene: -
CDR3 protein: CASSLGGEDQPQHF
CDR3 DNA: TGTGCCAGCAGCTTGGGGGGGGAGGATCAGCCCCAGCATTTT

J gene: TRBJ2-1
clone size: once
V gene: TRBV4-2
CDR3 length: 15
D gene: TRBD2
CDR3 protein: CASSQLLAGAPGQFF
CDR3 DNA: TGTGCCAGCAGCCAGTTGCTAGCGGGGGCCCCGGGGCAGTTCTTC

J gene: TRBJ1-1
clone size: -
V gene: TRBV14
CDR3 length: 16
D gene: TRBD1
CDR3 protein: CASSLRTGGMNTEAFF
CDR3 DNA: TGTGCCAGCAGCCTGCGGACAGGGGGCATGAACACTGAAGCTTTCTTT

J gene: TRBJ2-1
clone size: -
V gene: TRBV27
CDR3 length: 14
D gene: -
CDR3 protein: CASSLSSGASEQFF
CDR3 DNA: TGTGCCAGCAGTTTAAGCTCAGGGGCCAGTGAGCAGTTCTTC

J gene: TRBJ1-6
clone size: -
V gene: TRBV28
CDR3 length: 15
D gene: -
CDR3 protein: CASSLEGVWNSPLHF
CDR3 DNA: TGTGCCAGCAGTTTAGAGGGGGTATGGAATTCACCCCTCCACTTT

J gene: TRBJ2-5
clone size: -
V gene: TRBV27
CDR3 length: 18
D gene: TRBD2
CDR3 protein: CASSFRDPSGGRGETQYF
CDR3 DNA: TGTGCCAGCAGTTTCAGAGACCCTAGCGGGGGGCGGGGGGAGACCCAGTACTTC

J gene: TRBJ2-7
clone size: once
V gene: TRBV12-3/TRBV12-4
CDR3 length: 12
D gene: -
CDR3 protein: CASSPTFYEQYF
CDR3 DNA: TGTGCCAGCAGTCCTACCTTCTACGAGCAGTACTTC

J gene: TRBJ1-5
clone size: once
V gene: TRBV19
CDR3 length: 14
D gene: TRBD1
CDR3 protein: CASGDRAWNQPQHF
CDR3 DNA: TGTGCCAGTGGGGACAGGGCCTGGAATCAGCCCCAGCATTTT

J gene: TRBJ2-1
clone size: -
V gene: TRBV6-1
CDR3 length: 16
D gene: TRBD1
CDR3 protein: CASSVRGPTPNNEQFF
CDR3 DNA: TGTGCCAGCAGTGTTAGGGGGCCTACCCCCAACAATGAGCAGTTCTTC

J gene: TRBJ2-1
clone size: -
V gene: TRBV7-3
CDR3 length: 15
D gene: -
CDR3 protein: CASSSTSSSSDEQFF
CDR3 DNA: -

J gene: TRBJ1-2
clone size: -
V gene: TRBV19
CDR3 length: 17
D gene: TRBD1
CDR3 protein: CASSILGQGPNSYGYTF
CDR3 DNA: TGTGCCAGTAGTATATTGGGACAGGGGCCTAATTCCTATGGCTACACCTTC